This is a list of T cell receptor beta chains from one sample in a study of T cells in Graves' hyperthyroidism and ophthalmopathy. Via MiXCR, TCRdb re-called the multiplex PCR reads, giving one row per CDR3 protein. The sample has hundreds of thousands of distinct CDR3 sequences; over 20% are singletons. The sequencing sample was made of blood. The receptors here all came from a man between 25 and 39 years old with Graves' ophthalmopathy. The CDR3 runs from the conserved cysteine through the conserved F or W. A D gene is named only where the DNA matches it firmly. Some rows mark clone size as missing; the rest say once, few, many or name a class of expanded clone.

V gene: TRBV5-1; J gene: TRBJ2-1; D gene: TRBD2; CDR3 length: 14; clone size: few; CDR3 protein: CASSLGGGHNEQFF; CDR3 DNA: TGCGCCAGCAGCTTGGGCGGGGGTCACAATGAGCAGTTCTTC
V gene: TRBV13; J gene: TRBJ2-7; D gene: NA; CDR3 length: 14; clone size: many; CDR3 protein: CASSSQGRYGEQYF; CDR3 DNA: TGTGCCAGCAGCTCACAGGGTAGGTACGGCGAGCAGTACTTC
V gene: TRBV28; J gene: TRBJ2-4; D gene: NA; CDR3 length: 12; clone size: many; CDR3 protein: CASSSVTNIQYF; CDR3 DNA: TGTGCCAGCAGTTCCGTCACGAACATTCAGTACTTC
V gene: TRBV30; J gene: TRBJ2-7; D gene: NA; CDR3 length: 13; clone size: many; CDR3 protein: CAWSVRWGGEQYF; CDR3 DNA: TGTGCCTGGAGTGTACGGTGGGGTGGTGAGCAGTACTTC
V gene: TRBV28; J gene: TRBJ1-1; D gene: NA; CDR3 length: 13; clone size: few; CDR3 protein: CASGETDEGEAFF; CDR3 DNA: TGTGCCAGCGGGGAAACAGACGAGGGTGAAGCTTTCTTT
V gene: TRBV27; J gene: TRBJ1-4; D gene: NA; CDR3 length: 15; clone size: few; CDR3 protein: CASSLLGRDREKLFF; CDR3 DNA: TGTGCCAGCAGTTTACTTGGCAGGGATCGGGAAAAACTGTTTTTT
V gene: TRBV5-1; J gene: TRBJ2-2; D gene: TRBD2; CDR3 length: 16; clone size: few; CDR3 protein: CASSSQGLAFTGELFF; CDR3 DNA: TGCGCCAGCAGCTCCCAGGGACTAGCTTTTACCGGGGAGCTGTTTTTT
V gene: TRBV27; J gene: TRBJ2-7; D gene: TRBD1; CDR3 length: 15; clone size: NA; CDR3 protein: CASSQTGASTYEQYF; CDR3 DNA: TGTGCCAGCAGTCAGACAGGGGCGTCTACCTACGAGCAGTACTTC
V gene: TRBV7-2; J gene: TRBJ2-7; D gene: TRBD2; CDR3 length: 14; clone size: few; CDR3 protein: CASRSGLAGYEQYF; CDR3 DNA: TGTGCCAGCAGGTCGGGACTAGCGGGTTACGAGCAGTACTTC
V gene: TRBV12-3/TRBV12-4; J gene: TRBJ1-6; D gene: NA; CDR3 length: 15; clone size: NA; CDR3 protein: CASSPRGGGNSPLHF; CDR3 DNA: TGTGCCAGCAGTCCCCGGGGGGGCGGAAATTCACCCCTCCACTTT
V gene: TRBV5-1; J gene: TRBJ2-1; D gene: NA; CDR3 length: 15; clone size: few; CDR3 protein: CASRTGPSSYNEQFF; CDR3 DNA: TGCGCCAGCCGCACGGGGCCGAGCTCCTACAATGAGCAGTTCTTC
V gene: TRBV28; J gene: TRBJ2-2; D gene: TRBD2; CDR3 length: 14; clone size: NA; CDR3 protein: CASRASGDTGELFF; CDR3 DNA: TGTGCCAGCAGAGCTAGCGGAGACACCGGGGAGCTGTTTTTT
V gene: TRBV29-1; J gene: TRBJ2-7; D gene: NA; CDR3 length: 12; clone size: NA; CDR3 protein: CSVGRSDYEQYF; CDR3 DNA: TGCAGCGTTGGCAGGTCCGACTACGAGCAGTACTTC
V gene: TRBV27; J gene: TRBJ2-7; D gene: NA; CDR3 length: 16; clone size: few; CDR3 protein: CASSLSEGLKTYEQYF; CDR3 DNA: TGTGCCAGCAGTTTATCGGAGGGACTGAAGACGTACGAGCAGTACTTC
V gene: TRBV20-1; J gene: TRBJ2-1; D gene: NA; CDR3 length: 15; clone size: NA; CDR3 protein: CSAREMRGNYNEQFF; CDR3 DNA: TGCAGTGCTAGAGAAATGAGGGGGAACTACAATGAGCAGTTCTTC
V gene: TRBV6-5; J gene: TRBJ1-1; D gene: TRBD1; CDR3 length: 16; clone size: NA; CDR3 protein: CASSSGQGTMNTEAFF; CDR3 DNA: TGTGCCAGCAGTTCCGGACAGGGGACTATGAACACTGAAGCTTTCTTT
V gene: TRBV27; J gene: TRBJ1-1; D gene: NA; CDR3 length: 16; clone size: many; CDR3 protein: CASSSSASGGNTEAFF; CDR3 DNA: NA
V gene: TRBV6-2/TRBV6-3; J gene: TRBJ2-5; D gene: TRBD1; CDR3 length: 18; clone size: NA; CDR3 protein: CASGPRHRGTGGRETQYF; CDR3 DNA: TGTGCCAGCGGACCCCGACACAGGGGGACAGGGGGTAGGGAGACCCAGTACTTC
V gene: TRBV5-4; J gene: TRBJ2-3; D gene: TRBD2; CDR3 length: 17; clone size: NA; CDR3 protein: CASSEPGLAGTGDTQYF; CDR3 DNA: TGTGCCAGCAGCGAGCCGGGACTAGCGGGAACTGGAGATACGCAGTATTTT
V gene: TRBV28; J gene: TRBJ2-3; D gene: TRBD2; CDR3 length: 15; clone size: many; CDR3 protein: CASSFHSGRADTQYF; CDR3 DNA: TGTGCCAGCAGTTTTCATTCCGGGAGGGCAGATACGCAGTATTTT
V gene: TRBV4-1; J gene: TRBJ2-7; D gene: NA; CDR3 length: 15; clone size: NA; CDR3 protein: CPSSQGAGFSYEQYF; CDR3 DNA: TGCCCCAGCAGCCAAGGGGCAGGATTTTCCTACGAGCAGTACTTC
V gene: TRBV5-1; J gene: TRBJ2-3; D gene: NA; CDR3 length: 14; clone size: few; CDR3 protein: CASSPGIVTDTQYF; CDR3 DNA: TGCGCCAGCAGCCCAGGTATCGTAACAGATACGCAGTATTTT
V gene: TRBV9; J gene: TRBJ1-1; D gene: TRBD1; CDR3 length: 12; clone size: few; CDR3 protein: CASSVNGQGIIF; CDR3 DNA: TGTGCCAGCAGCGTTAACGGACAGGGGATTATCTTT
V gene: TRBV11-2; J gene: TRBJ2-7; D gene: TRBD1; CDR3 length: 14; clone size: NA; CDR3 protein: CASSMTGTSYEQYF; CDR3 DNA: TGTGCCAGCAGCATGACAGGGACCTCCTACGAGCAGTACTTC
V gene: TRBV27; J gene: TRBJ2-5; D gene: TRBD2; CDR3 length: 17; clone size: NA; CDR3 protein: CASSSGLAGGSGETQYF; CDR3 DNA: TGTGCCAGCAGTTCGGGACTAGCGGGAGGATCGGGTGAGACCCAGTACTTC
V gene: TRBV6-1; J gene: TRBJ2-1; D gene: NA; CDR3 length: 15; clone size: many; CDR3 protein: CASINSATSYNEQFF; CDR3 DNA: TGTGCCAGCATTAACTCAGCAACGTCCTACAATGAGCAGTTCTTC
V gene: TRBV30; J gene: TRBJ2-6; D gene: TRBD2; CDR3 length: 16; clone size: NA; CDR3 protein: CAWTGGVSSGANVLTF; CDR3 DNA: TGTGCCTGGACTGGGGGGGTTAGCTCTGGGGCCAACGTCCTGACTTTC
V gene: TRBV28; J gene: TRBJ1-1; D gene: NA; CDR3 length: 13; clone size: many; CDR3 protein: CASSYTVSTEAFF; CDR3 DNA: TGTGCCAGCAGCTACACAGTGAGCACTGAAGCTTTCTTT
V gene: TRBV4-1; J gene: TRBJ2-7; D gene: TRBD1; CDR3 length: 16; clone size: few; CDR3 protein: CASSQLLGQGAYEQYF; CDR3 DNA: TGCGCCAGCAGCCAACTGCTAGGACAGGGGGCCTACGAGCAGTACTTC
V gene: TRBV28; J gene: TRBJ2-7; D gene: TRBD1; CDR3 length: 15; clone size: many; CDR3 protein: CASSFYSGTGYEQYF; CDR3 DNA: TGTGCCAGCAGTTTTTACTCCGGGACAGGGTACGAGCAGTACTTC
V gene: TRBV18; J gene: TRBJ2-3; D gene: NA; CDR3 length: 12; clone size: NA; CDR3 protein: CASSPSWDTQYF; CDR3 DNA: TGTGCCAGCTCTCCCTCATGGGATACGCAGTATTTT
V gene: TRBV28; J gene: TRBJ1-5; D gene: NA; CDR3 length: 17; clone size: NA; CDR3 protein: CASSYFRGGAGNQPQHF; CDR3 DNA: TGTGCCAGCAGTTATTTTAGGGGGGGGGCGGGCAATCAGCCCCAGCATTTT
V gene: TRBV12-3/TRBV12-4; J gene: TRBJ2-1; D gene: NA; CDR3 length: 14; clone size: many; CDR3 protein: CASRPRTRYNEQFF; CDR3 DNA: TGTGCCAGCAGGCCCCGGACACGATACAATGAGCAGTTCTTC
V gene: TRBV6-1; J gene: TRBJ2-5; D gene: TRBD1; CDR3 length: 15; clone size: NA; CDR3 protein: CASSEASGGQETQYF; CDR3 DNA: TGTGCCAGCAGTGAAGCCTCAGGGGGCCAAGAGACCCAGTACTTC
V gene: TRBV11-3; J gene: TRBJ2-3; D gene: NA; CDR3 length: 15; clone size: many; CDR3 protein: CASSLDELRTDTQYF; CDR3 DNA: TGTGCCAGCAGCTTAGATGAGTTACGCACAGATACGCAGTATTTT
V gene: TRBV5-1; J gene: TRBJ1-1; D gene: NA; CDR3 length: 15; clone size: NA; CDR3 protein: CASSLDAKVYTEAFF; CDR3 DNA: TGCGCCAGCAGCTTGGATGCCAAGGTCTACACTGAAGCTTTCTTT
V gene: TRBV20-1; J gene: TRBJ2-1; D gene: NA; CDR3 length: 15; clone size: NA; CDR3 protein: CSARVSAEMYNEQFF; CDR3 DNA: TGCAGTGCTAGAGTTTCGGCGGAGATGTACAATGAGCAGTTCTTC
V gene: TRBV4-2; J gene: TRBJ2-7; D gene: TRBD2; CDR3 length: 16; clone size: NA; CDR3 protein: CASSRTDSGSSGEQYF; CDR3 DNA: TGTGCCAGCAGCCGGACGGATAGCGGGAGTTCGGGTGAGCAGTACTTC
V gene: TRBV24-1; J gene: TRBJ1-6; D gene: NA; CDR3 length: 18; clone size: NA; CDR3 protein: CATSDFGSAPGAGETQYF; CDR3 DNA: TGTGCCACCAGTGATTTCGGGTCAGCCCCCGGGGCCGGAGAGACCCAGTACTTT
V gene: TRBV5-1; J gene: TRBJ2-2; D gene: TRBD1; CDR3 length: 15; clone size: few; CDR3 protein: CASSSGQGAIGELFF; CDR3 DNA: TGCGCCAGCAGCTCGGGACAGGGGGCGATCGGGGAGCTGTTTTTT
V gene: TRBV6-2/TRBV6-3; J gene: TRBJ2-4; D gene: NA; CDR3 length: 14; clone size: NA; CDR3 protein: CASSYLVAKNIQYF; CDR3 DNA: TGTGCCAGCAGTTACCTCGTAGCCAAAAACATTCAGTACTTC
V gene: TRBV30; J gene: TRBJ2-2; D gene: NA; CDR3 length: 13; clone size: NA; CDR3 protein: CAWEGPYSGELFF; CDR3 DNA: TGTGCCTGGGAAGGCCCCTATTCCGGGGAGCTGTTTTTT
V gene: TRBV5-1; J gene: TRBJ2-7; D gene: TRBD1; CDR3 length: 14; clone size: many; CDR3 protein: CASKRGTGEDEQYF; CDR3 DNA: TGCGCCAGCAAGAGAGGGACAGGTGAAGACGAGCAGTACTTC
V gene: TRBV10-2; J gene: TRBJ2-5; D gene: NA; CDR3 length: 14; clone size: NA; CDR3 protein: CASSEPSAQETQYF; CDR3 DNA: TGCGCCAGCAGTGAGCCGTCAGCCCAAGAGACCCAGTACTTC
V gene: TRBV28; J gene: TRBJ2-4; D gene: NA; CDR3 length: 14; clone size: many; CDR3 protein: CASSRQGGQDIQYF; CDR3 DNA: TGTGCCAGCAGTCGGCAGGGGGGCCAGGACATTCAGTACTTC
V gene: TRBV11-3; J gene: TRBJ2-1; D gene: NA; CDR3 length: 14; clone size: NA; CDR3 protein: CASSLEGLGNEQFF; CDR3 DNA: TGTGCCAGCAGCTTAGAGGGGCTCGGGAATGAGCAGTTCTTC
V gene: TRBV5-5; J gene: TRBJ1-2; D gene: TRBD1; CDR3 length: 15; clone size: once; CDR3 protein: CASSLTGGNRYGYTF; CDR3 DNA: TGTGCCAGCAGCTTAACAGGGGGCAACAGATATGGCTACACCTTC
V gene: TRBV30; J gene: TRBJ1-2; D gene: NA; CDR3 length: 13; clone size: many; CDR3 protein: CAWSVHGGGGYTF; CDR3 DNA: TGTGCCTGGAGTGTACATGGAGGAGGAGGCTACACCTTC
V gene: TRBV11-1; J gene: TRBJ1-1; D gene: NA; CDR3 length: 14; clone size: NA; CDR3 protein: CASSLGTRNAEAFF; CDR3 DNA: TGTGCCAGCAGCCTCGGGACACGGAACGCTGAAGCTTTCTTT
V gene: TRBV28; J gene: TRBJ2-2; D gene: NA; CDR3 length: 13; clone size: few; CDR3 protein: CASSFGNNGELFF; CDR3 DNA: TGTGCCAGCAGTTTCGGTAATAACGGGGAGCTGTTTTTT
V gene: TRBV3-1; J gene: TRBJ2-5; D gene: TRBD1; CDR3 length: 13; clone size: NA; CDR3 protein: CASSYRGGETQYF; CDR3 DNA: TGTGCCAGCAGCTACAGGGGCGGGGAGACCCAGTACTTC
V gene: TRBV20-1; J gene: TRBJ2-1; D gene: TRBD2; CDR3 length: 15; clone size: many; CDR3 protein: CSASGASGRANEQFF; CDR3 DNA: TGCAGTGCTAGTGGAGCTAGCGGGAGGGCGAATGAGCAGTTCTTC
V gene: TRBV7-9; J gene: TRBJ2-7; D gene: NA; CDR3 length: 14; clone size: NA; CDR3 protein: CASSFGDSRYEQYF; CDR3 DNA: TGTGCCAGCAGCTTTGGAGATAGCCGCTACGAGCAGTACTTC